This T cell receptor (beta chain) emerged from a study of CD8 T cells in Susac syndrome. Losses at the gene ends were 10 bases for V and 0 bases for J; bases not matched to a gene: 13. This CDR3 is 18 amino acids long. CDR1 is MNHNS and CDR2 is SASEGT in the germline V gene. 0.5 to 1 ug RNA was reverse transcribed with random hexamers. The TCR beta CDR3 was amplified by immunoSEQ multiplex PCR across 54 Vbeta, 13 Jbeta. TCRdb re-derived calls from the immunoSEQ multiplex PCR reads in MiXCR, one entry per CDR3 protein. This table holds 330,000 or so distinct CDR3 sequences, 75% to 90% found once. This chain connects TRBV6-1 to TRBJ2-6; 9 bases agree with TRBD1. The sequence was collected from a human donor with multiple sclerosis. Input material: CD8+ T cells from PBMCs. CDR3 nucleotide sequence: TGTGCCACTCAGGGACCGGGACAGGGCTTCTCTGGGGCCAACGTCCTGACTTTC. Translating it yields CATQGPGQGFSGANVLTF.